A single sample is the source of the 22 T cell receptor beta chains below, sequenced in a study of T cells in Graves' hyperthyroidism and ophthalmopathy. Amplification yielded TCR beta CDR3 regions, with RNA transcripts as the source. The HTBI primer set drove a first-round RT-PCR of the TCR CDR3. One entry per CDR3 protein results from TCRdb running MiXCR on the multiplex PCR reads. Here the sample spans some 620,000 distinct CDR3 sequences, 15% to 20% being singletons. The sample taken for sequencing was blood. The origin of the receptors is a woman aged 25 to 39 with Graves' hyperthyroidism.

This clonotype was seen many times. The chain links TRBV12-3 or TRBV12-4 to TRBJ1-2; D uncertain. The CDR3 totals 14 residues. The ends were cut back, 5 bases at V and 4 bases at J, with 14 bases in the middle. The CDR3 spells CASSRHLVLYGYTF. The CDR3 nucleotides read TGTGCCAGCAGTCGGCACTTAGTCCTCTATGGCTACACCTTC.

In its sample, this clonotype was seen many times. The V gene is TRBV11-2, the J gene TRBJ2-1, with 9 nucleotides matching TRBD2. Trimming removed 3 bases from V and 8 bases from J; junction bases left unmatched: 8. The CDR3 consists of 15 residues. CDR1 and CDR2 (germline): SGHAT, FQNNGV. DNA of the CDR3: TGTGCCAGCAGCTTGTCAGCGGGAGGAGCATATGAGCAGTTCTTC. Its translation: CASSLSAGGAYEQFF.

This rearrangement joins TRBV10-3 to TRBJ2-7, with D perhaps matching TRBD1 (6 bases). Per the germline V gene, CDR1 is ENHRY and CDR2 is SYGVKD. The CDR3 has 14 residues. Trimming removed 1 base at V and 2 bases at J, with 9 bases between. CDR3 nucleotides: TGTGCCATCAGTGAGTGGGACACCGCCTACGAGCAGTACTTC. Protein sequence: CAISEWDTAYEQYF.

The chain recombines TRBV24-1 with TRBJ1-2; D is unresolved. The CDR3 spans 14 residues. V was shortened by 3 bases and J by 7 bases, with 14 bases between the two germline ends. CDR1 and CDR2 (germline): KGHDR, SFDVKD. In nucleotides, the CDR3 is TGTGCCACCAGTGATACCTCCGAGGGTCTTGGCTACACCTTC. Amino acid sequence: CATSDTSEGLGYTF.

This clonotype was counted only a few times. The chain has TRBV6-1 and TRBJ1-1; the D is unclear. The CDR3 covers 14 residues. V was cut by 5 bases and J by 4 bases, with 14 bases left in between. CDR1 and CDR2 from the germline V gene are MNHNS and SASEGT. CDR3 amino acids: CASSWREEATEAFF. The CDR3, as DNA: TGTGCCAGCAGTTGGAGAGAAGAGGCCACTGAAGCTTTCTTT.

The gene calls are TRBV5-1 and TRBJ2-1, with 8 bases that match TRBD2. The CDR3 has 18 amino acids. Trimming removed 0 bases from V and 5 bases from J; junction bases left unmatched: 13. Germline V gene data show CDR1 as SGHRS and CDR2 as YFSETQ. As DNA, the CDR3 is TGCGCCAGCAGCTTGGTCCCAGGAGCGGGAGAGGCGGACAATGAGCAGTTCTTC. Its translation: CASSLVPGAGEADNEQFF. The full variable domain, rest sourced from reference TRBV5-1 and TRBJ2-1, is KAGVTQTPRYLIKTRGQQVTLSCSPISGHRSVSWYQQTPGQGLQFLFEYFSETQRNKGNFPGRFSGRQFSNSRSEMNVSTLELGDSALYLCASSLVPGAGEADNEQFFGPGTRLTVL.

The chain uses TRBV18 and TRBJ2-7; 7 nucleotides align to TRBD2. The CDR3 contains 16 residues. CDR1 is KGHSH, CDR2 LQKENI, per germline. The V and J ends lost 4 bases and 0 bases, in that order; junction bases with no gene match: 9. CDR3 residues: CASSLSSGGFSYEQYF. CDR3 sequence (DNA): TGTGCCAGCTCACTATCTAGCGGTGGGTTCTCCTACGAGCAGTACTTC.

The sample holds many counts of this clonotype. The CDR3 loop is CATDSYWTDMNTEAFF. The CDR3 DNA reads TGTGCCACCGATTCGTACTGGACAGACATGAACACTGAAGCTTTCTTT. This chain links TRBV6-2 or TRBV6-3 with TRBJ1-1; tentatively, D is TRBD1 (6 bases). Trimming pared 10 bases from V and 0 bases from J, leaving 21 bases between. The CDR3 is 16 amino acids. Looked up from germline, CDR1 is MNHEY and CDR2 is SVGEGT.

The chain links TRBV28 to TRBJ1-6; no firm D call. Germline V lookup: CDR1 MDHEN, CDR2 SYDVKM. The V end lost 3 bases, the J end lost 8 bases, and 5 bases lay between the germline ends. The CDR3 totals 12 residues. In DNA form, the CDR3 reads TGTGCCAGCAGTTTTGCTGATTCACCCCTCCACTTT. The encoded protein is CASSFADSPLHF.

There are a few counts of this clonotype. The CDR3 loop reads CASSAEDQPQHF. For the CDR3, the DNA is TGTGCCAGCAGTGCCGAGGATCAGCCCCAGCATTTT. V usage is TRBV28 and J usage is TRBJ1-5, with D hard to call. The length of the CDR3 is 12 residues. V gave up 5 bases and J gave up 5 bases, with 7 bases separating them. Per germline, CDR1 MDHEN and CDR2 SYDVKM.

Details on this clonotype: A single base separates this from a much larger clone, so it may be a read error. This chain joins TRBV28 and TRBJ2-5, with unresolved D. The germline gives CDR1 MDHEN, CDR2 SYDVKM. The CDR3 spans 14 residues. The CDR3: CASSQLPYQGTQYF. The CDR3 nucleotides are TGTGCCAGCAGCCAGCTCCCGTACCAAGGGACCCAGTACTTC. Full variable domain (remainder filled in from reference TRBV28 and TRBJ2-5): DVKVTQSSRYLVKRTGEKVFLECVQDMDHENMFWYRQDPGLGLRLIYFSYDVKMKEKGDIPEGYSVSREKKERFSLILESASTNQTSMYLCASSQLPYQGTQYFGPGTRLLVL.

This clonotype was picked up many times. The CDR3 bases are TGCAGCGCCCCAACCTGGACAGGGGTAGACAATGAGCAGTTCTTC. The encoded protein is CSAPTWTGVDNEQFF. This chain links TRBV29-1 with TRBJ2-1; the match to TRBD1 covers 9 bases. This CDR3 is built from 15 residues. Germline-derived CDR1 and CDR2 are SQVTM and ANQGSEA. J lost 5 bases, V lost 7 bases, and 12 bases had no gene match.

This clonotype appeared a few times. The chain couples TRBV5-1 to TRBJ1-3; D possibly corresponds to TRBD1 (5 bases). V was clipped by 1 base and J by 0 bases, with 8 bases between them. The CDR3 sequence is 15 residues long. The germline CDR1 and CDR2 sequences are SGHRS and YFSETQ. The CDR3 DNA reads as TGCGCCAGCAGCTTGCAGGGCCTCTCTGGAAACACCATATATTTT. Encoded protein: CASSLQGLSGNTIYF.

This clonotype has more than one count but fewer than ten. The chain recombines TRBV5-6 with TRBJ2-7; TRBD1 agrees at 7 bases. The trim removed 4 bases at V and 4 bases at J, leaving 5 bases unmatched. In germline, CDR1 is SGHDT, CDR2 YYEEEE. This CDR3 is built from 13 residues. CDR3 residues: CASSAGQEYEQYF. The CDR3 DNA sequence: TGTGCCAGCAGCGCAGGACAGGAATACGAGCAGTACTTC.

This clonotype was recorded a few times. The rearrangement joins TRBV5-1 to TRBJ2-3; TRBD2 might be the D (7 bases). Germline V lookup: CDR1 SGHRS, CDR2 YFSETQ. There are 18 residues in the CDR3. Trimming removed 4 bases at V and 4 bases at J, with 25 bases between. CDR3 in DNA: TGCGCCAGCAGCCCGGAAGGGGGGGCCTCCGGAGGGCCAGATACGCAGTATTTT. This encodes CASSPEGGASGGPDTQYF.

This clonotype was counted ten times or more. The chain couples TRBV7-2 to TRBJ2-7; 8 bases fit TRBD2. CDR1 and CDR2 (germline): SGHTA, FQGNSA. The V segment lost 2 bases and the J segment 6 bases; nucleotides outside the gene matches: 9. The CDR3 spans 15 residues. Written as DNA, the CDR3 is TGTGCCAGCAGCTTAATGGGAGAGCGGGAGTTCGAGCAGTACTTC. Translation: CASSLMGEREFEQYF.

The CDR3 DNA follows: TGTGCCAGCAGTCACGGACAGGGTGGAAGACTCTCCTACAATGAGCAGTTCTTC. This gives the protein CASSHGQGGRLSYNEQFF. This rearrangement joins TRBV3-1 to TRBJ2-1; 8 positions match TRBD1. The CDR3 has 18 amino acids. V trimming: 6 bases; J trimming: 0 bases; junction bases outside the gene matches: 13. Per the germline V gene, CDR1 is LGHDT and CDR2 is YNNKEL (reference sequence).

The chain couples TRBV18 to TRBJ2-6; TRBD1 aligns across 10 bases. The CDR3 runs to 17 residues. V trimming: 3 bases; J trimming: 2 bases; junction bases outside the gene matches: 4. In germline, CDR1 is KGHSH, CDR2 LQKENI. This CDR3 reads CASSPQTGGAGANVLTF. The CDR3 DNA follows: TGTGCCAGCTCACCGCAGACAGGGGGCGCTGGGGCCAACGTCCTGACTTTC.

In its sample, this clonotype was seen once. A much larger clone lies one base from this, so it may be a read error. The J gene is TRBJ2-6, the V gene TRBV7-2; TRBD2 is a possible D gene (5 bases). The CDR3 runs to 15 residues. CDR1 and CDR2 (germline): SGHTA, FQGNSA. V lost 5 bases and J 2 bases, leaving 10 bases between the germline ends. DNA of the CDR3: TGTGCCAGCAGCGGACTGGTCACTGGGGCCAACGTCCTGACTTTC. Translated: CASSGLVTGANVLTF.

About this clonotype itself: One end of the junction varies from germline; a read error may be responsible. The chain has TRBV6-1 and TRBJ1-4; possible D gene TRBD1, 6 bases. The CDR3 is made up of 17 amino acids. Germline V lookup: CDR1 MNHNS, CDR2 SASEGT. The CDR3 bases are TGTGCCAGCAACCCCTCGCGGACAGCTACAACTAATGAGAAACTGTTTTTT. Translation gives CASNPSRTATTNEKLFF.

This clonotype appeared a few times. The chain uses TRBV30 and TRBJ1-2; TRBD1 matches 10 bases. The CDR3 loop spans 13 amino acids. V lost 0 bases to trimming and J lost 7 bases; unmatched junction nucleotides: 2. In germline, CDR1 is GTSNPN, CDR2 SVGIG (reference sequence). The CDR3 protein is CAWSVGTGVGYTF. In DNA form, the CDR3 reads TGTGCCTGGAGTGTCGGGACAGGGGTTGGCTACACCTTC.

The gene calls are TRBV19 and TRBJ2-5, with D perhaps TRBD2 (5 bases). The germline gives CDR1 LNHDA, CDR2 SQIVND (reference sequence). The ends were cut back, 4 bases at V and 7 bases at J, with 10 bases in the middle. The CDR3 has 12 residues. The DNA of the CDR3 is TGTGCCAGTAGTACCCGGGGTGGGACCCAGTACTTC. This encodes CASSTRGGTQYF. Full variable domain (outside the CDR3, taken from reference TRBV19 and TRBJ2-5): DGGITQSPKYLFRKEGQNVTLSCEQNLNHDAMYWYRQDPGQGLRLIYYSQIVNDFQKGDIAEGYSVSREKKESFPLTVTSAQKNPTAFYLCASSTRGGTQYFGPGTRLLVL.